This TCR beta chain was recovered during a study of CD8 T cells in Susac syndrome. CD8+ and CD4+ T cells taken from blood had their TCR beta sequenced. The multiple sclerosis controls were treatment-naive patients affected by stable or active relapsing-remitting disease. CDR1 is SGDLS, CDR2 YYNGEE, per germline. V was clipped by 4 bases and J by 4 bases, with 14 bases between them. This CDR3 is built from 15 residues. Reverse transcription used roughly 0.45 to 1 ug RNA and random hexamers. TCRdb itself ran the immunoSEQ multiplex PCR reads through MiXCR, one entry per CDR3 protein. The sample records about 200,000 distinct CDR3 sequences, over 90% being singletons.

The source material was CD4+ T cells from PBMCs. This rearrangement joins TRBV9 to TRBJ2-2; TRBD2 might be the D (6 bases). This TCR was recovered from a human donor with multiple sclerosis. CDR3: CASSSRGLSTGELFF. The CDR3 nucleotides are TGTGCCAGCAGCTCGAGGGGACTGAGCACCGGGGAGCTGTTTTTT.